One and the same sample provided the 30 T cell receptor beta chains below, sequenced in a study of response to subunit inactivated influenza vaccine. TCRdb redid the calling of the RT-PCR reads with MiXCR, one entry per CDR3 protein. Of about 650,000 distinct CDR3 sequences listed, about 15% are singletons. The material sequenced was PBMCs from blood, taken 11 to 12 days after vaccination. The receptors come from a man aged 50-60 years who received an inactivated influenza vaccine.

The chain couples TRBV11-2 to TRBJ2-1, with D possibly being TRBD1 (6 bases). CDR1 SGHAT and CDR2 FQNNGV come from the germline V gene. This CDR3 spans 18 amino acids. Trimming pared 5 bases from V and 8 bases from J, leaving 28 bases between. CDR3 bases: TGTGCCAGCAGCCCGATCCGGTTTGTGACTAAAAGGGGGTATGAGCAGTTCTTC. The encoded protein is CASSPIRFVTKRGYEQFF.

In its sample, this clonotype was seen a few times. The V gene is TRBV4-1, the J gene TRBJ2-5, with no clear D. Trimming stripped 0 bases from V and 9 bases from J, with 11 bases between. There are 13 residues in the CDR3. CDR1 and CDR2 (germline): MGHRA, YSYEKL. This CDR3 is CASSQDIPSAQYF. CDR3 coding DNA: TGCGCCAGCAGCCAAGATATCCCATCGGCCCAGTACTTC.

In its sample, this clonotype was seen a few times. The gene calls are TRBV6-5 and TRBJ1-1; TRBD1 aligns across 10 bases. CDR1 and CDR2 (germline): MNHEY, SVGAGI. This CDR3 comprises 17 residues. With V trimmed by 0 bases and J by 1 base, 5 bases remained unmatched. CDR3: CASSYSGGQGSNTEAFF. The DNA for the CDR3 is TGTGCCAGCAGTTACTCTGGGGGACAGGGGTCGAACACTGAAGCTTTCTTT.

The rearrangement joins TRBV11-2 to TRBJ2-3; TRBD2 matches 8 bases. Per germline, CDR1 SGHAT and CDR2 FQNNGV. The trim removed 6 bases at V and 0 bases at J, leaving 17 bases unmatched. This CDR3 is built from 19 residues. This CDR3 reads CASRPLPTHSSGSTDTQYF. CDR3 sequence (DNA): TGTGCCAGCAGACCGCTTCCCACCCATTCTAGCGGGAGCACAGATACGCAGTATTTT. The variable domain in full, with the rest retrieved from reference TRBV11-2 and TRBJ2-3, is EAGVAQSPRYKIIEKRQSVAFWCNPISGHATLYWYQQILGQGPKLLIQFQNNGVVDDSQLPKDRFSAERLKGVDSTLKIQPAKLEDSAVYLCASRPLPTHSSGSTDTQYFGPGTRLTVL.

V is TRBV10-3 and J is TRBJ2-5; 9 bases are shared with TRBD1. The germline gives CDR1 ENHRY, CDR2 SYGVKD. This CDR3 is 13 amino acids long. V dropped 10 bases and J dropped 2; count of bases not matched to a gene: 5. In DNA form, the CDR3 reads TGTGCCACCACCGGGACAGGGCAAGAGACCCAGTACTTC. This sequence encodes CATTGTGQETQYF.

This clonotype was detected a few times. The chain combines TRBV9 with TRBJ2-7; 10 bases are shared with TRBD1. With 3 bases clipped from V and 3 bases from J, the junction kept 9 bases outside the gene matches. The germline V gene has CDR1 SGDLS and CDR2 YYNGEE. This CDR3 has 16 amino acids. The CDR3 DNA is TGTGCCAGCAGCGGCCAGGGACAGGGGCACATCTACGAGCAGTACTTC. Protein: CASSGQGQGHIYEQYF.

The V call is TRBV7-9, the J call TRBJ2-7; D uncertain. This CDR3 has 14 residues. Trimming took off 3 bases at V and 1 base at J, with 10 bases between the two ends. Germline loops: CDR1 SEHNR, CDR2 FQNEAQ (reference sequence). The CDR3 DNA reads TGTGCCAGCAGCTTTCGGGCCTCATCCTACGAGCAGTACTTC. Translation gives CASSFRASSYEQYF.

The chain combines TRBV28 with TRBJ2-7, with D maybe TRBD2 (5 bases). Germline assignment: CDR1 MDHEN and CDR2 SYDVKM. This CDR3 is built from 14 residues. Trimming cost V 8 bases and J 0 bases, with 14 bases left between them. CDR3 amino acids: CASVRTLSSYEQYF. DNA for the CDR3: TGTGCCAGCGTGAGGACTTTAAGCTCCTACGAGCAGTACTTC.

This clonotype has a count of ten or more. This chain links TRBV7-8 with TRBJ2-5; the D gene is possibly TRBD2 (6 bases). The length of the CDR3 is 16 residues. Germline V gene sequence: CDR1 SGHVS, CDR2 FQNEAQ. Between the trimmed V and J ends, which lost 5 bases and 4 bases, there was a span of 20 bases. The DNA for the CDR3 is TGTGCCAGCAGCCCCTTTACGGCTAGCGCGGGAGAGACCCAGTACTTC. Protein sequence: CASSPFTASAGETQYF.

The CDR3 DNA reads as TGCGCCAGCAGAGAATCGTTTGATACGCAGTATTTT. Protein product: CASRESFDTQYF. The chain uses TRBV5-1 and TRBJ2-3; D unclear. The V and J ends lost 5 bases and 6 bases respectively, with 10 bases between them. The CDR3 runs to 12 residues. From germline, CDR1 is SGHRS and CDR2 YFSETQ. The complete variable domain, with remaining parts taken from reference TRBV5-1 and TRBJ2-3, reads KAGVTQTPRYLIKTRGQQVTLSCSPISGHRSVSWYQQTPGQGLQFLFEYFSETQRNKGNFPGRFSGRQFSNSRSEMNVSTLELGDSALYLCASRESFDTQYFGPGTRLTVL.

The rearrangement joins TRBV5-1 to TRBJ1-2; D is undetermined. CDR3 size: 17 residues. Germline V gene lookup returns CDR1 SGHRS and CDR2 YFSETQ. V lost 2 bases to trimming and J lost 1 base, with 18 bases between them. The DNA for the CDR3 is TGCGCCAGCAGCTTTACCCCCTCGGGAGCAGTTAACTATGGCTACACCTTC. Residues: CASSFTPSGAVNYGYTF.

The chain recombines TRBV5-1 with TRBJ1-2; D is unresolved. The V end lost 0 bases, the J end lost 2 bases, and 11 bases lay between the germline ends. The CDR3 has 15 amino acids. CDR1 is SGHRS and CDR2 is YFSETQ in the germline V gene. The CDR3 nucleotides read TGCGCCAGCAGCTTGGATCGAACAGACAACTATGGCTACACCTTC. It translates to CASSLDRTDNYGYTF.

This clonotype was recorded many times. This rearrangement joins TRBV9 to TRBJ2-3; tentatively, D is TRBD2 (6 bases). Germline V gene data show CDR1 as SGDLS and CDR2 as YYNGEE. With 0 bases removed from V and 0 bases from J, the gap between germline ends came to 20 bases. The CDR3 contains 19 residues. CDR3 sequence: CASSVDPTPGGTSTDTQYF. The DNA of the CDR3 is TGTGCCAGCAGCGTAGACCCCACTCCTGGGGGGACTAGCACAGATACGCAGTATTTT.

This clonotype was counted only a few times. The gene calls are TRBV24-1 and TRBJ2-7; D is unclear. V was shortened by 1 base and J by 5 bases, with 5 bases between the two germline ends. Germline assignment: CDR1 KGHDR and CDR2 SFDVKD. The CDR3 covers 12 residues. The CDR3 DNA reads as TGTGCCACCAGTGATTTAGGGAACGAGCAGTACTTC. Translated: CATSDLGNEQYF.

The gene calls are TRBV5-8 and TRBJ2-1, with 13 bases lining up with TRBD2. The CDR3 length is 14 residues. V shed 5 bases and J 7 bases; nucleotides not matched to a gene: 3. The germline gives CDR1 SGHTS, CDR2 YDEGEE. The CDR3 loop reads CASRLAGGVNEQFF. CDR3 nucleotide sequence: TGTGCCAGCAGACTAGCGGGAGGGGTAAATGAGCAGTTCTTC.

The CDR3 coding sequence is TGTGCCAGCAGCTTCCGGGACAACTACGAGCAGTACTTC. Translating it yields CASSFRDNYEQYF. J is TRBJ2-7 and V is TRBV7-8; D is possibly TRBD1 (6 bases). The CDR3 totals 13 residues. With 3 bases removed from V and 3 bases from J, the gap between germline ends came to 9 bases. Germline lookup yields CDR1 SGHVS and CDR2 FQNEAQ.

This clonotype appeared a few times. V usage is TRBV20-1 and J usage is TRBJ2-1; D tentatively reads TRBD1 or TRBD2 (5 bases each). This CDR3 has 15 amino acids. Germline V CDR1 and CDR2: DFQATT, SNEGSKA (reference sequence). Trimming cost V 4 bases and J 3 bases, with 16 bases left between them. The CDR3 region has the DNA TGCAGTGCTACTCCTGTAAGCGGACACTACAATGAGCAGTTCTTC. Translation gives CSATPVSGHYNEQFF.

V is TRBV28 and J is TRBJ2-7, with D possibly called TRBD1 or TRBD2 (5 bases each). CDR1 MDHEN and CDR2 SYDVKM come from the germline V gene. This CDR3 comprises 17 residues. V was trimmed by 2 bases and J by 0 bases, leaving 17 bases between them. The CDR3 region has the DNA TGTGCCAGCAGTTTAATTATATCCGGGGCAAGCTCCTACGAGCAGTACTTC. This codes for CASSLIISGASSYEQYF. The variable domain in full, with the rest retrieved from reference TRBV28 and TRBJ2-7, is DVKVTQSSRYLVKRTGEKVFLECVQDMDHENMFWYRQDPGLGLRLIYFSYDVKMKEKGDIPEGYSVSREKKERFSLILESASTNQTSMYLCASSLIISGASSYEQYFGPGTRLTVT.

This sequence joins TRBV2 and TRBJ1-2, with 12 bases identical to TRBD1. CDR1 and CDR2 from the germline V gene are SNHLY and FYNNEI. The CDR3 contains 15 residues. J was trimmed by 8 bases and V by 6 bases; bases with no gene match: 10. CDR3 residues: CASSTQGQGAPGYTF. CDR3 bases: TGTGCCAGCAGCACCCAGGGACAGGGGGCGCCAGGCTACACCTTC.

The chain links TRBV18 to TRBJ2-1; 9 positions match TRBD2. Germline V CDR1 and CDR2: KGHSH, LQKENI. The CDR3 extends over 17 amino acids. V dropped 3 bases and J dropped 6; count of bases not matched to a gene: 12. CDR3 amino acids: CASSPRDSGRAGNEQFF. For the CDR3, the DNA is TGTGCCAGCTCACCCCGGGATAGCGGGAGAGCCGGCAATGAGCAGTTCTTC.

The chain is built from TRBV29-1 and TRBJ2-7; 7 nucleotides agree with TRBD1. Germline V gives CDR1 SQVTM, CDR2 ANQGSEA. V dropped 5 bases and J dropped 5; count of bases not matched to a gene: 9. The CDR3 runs to 13 residues. Here the CDR3 DNA reads TGCAGCGTTAAACAGGGGATTTTCGACGAGCAGTACTTC. Encoded protein: CSVKQGIFDEQYF.

This chain joins TRBV7-2 and TRBJ2-3; 8 bases align to TRBD1. After removal of 4 bases from V and 1 base from J, the junction contained 10 bases not matched to a gene. CDR1 is SGHTA and CDR2 is FQGNSA in the germline V gene. This CDR3 contains 17 residues. The CDR3 loop is CASSSSGGYWGTDTQYF. Here the CDR3 DNA reads TGTGCCAGCAGCTCTTCAGGGGGCTATTGGGGCACAGATACGCAGTATTTT.

This clonotype was detected a few times. The rearrangement links TRBV15 to TRBJ1-3; D not certain. Trimming pared 9 bases from V and 0 bases from J, leaving 9 bases between. The CDR3 spans 13 residues. From germline, CDR1 is LNHNV and CDR2 YYDKDF (reference sequence). The CDR3 DNA follows: TGTGCCACGGCGGTGCGCTCTGGAAACACCATATATTTT. Translation gives CATAVRSGNTIYF.

In this sample, this clonotype turned up a few times. The DNA of the CDR3 is TGTGCCAGCAGCCAAGTAGGGACAGGGGTATATTCACCCCTCCACTTT. Translated: CASSQVGTGVYSPLHF. V usage is TRBV3-1 and J usage is TRBJ1-6; 10 bases fit TRBD1. CDR3 length: 16 residues. Trimming removed 1 base from V and 8 bases from J; junction bases left unmatched: 5. Germline V gives CDR1 LGHDT, CDR2 YNNKEL (reference sequence).

The chain employs TRBV12-3 or TRBV12-4 and TRBJ2-7, with D perhaps TRBD1 (5 bases). The CDR3 totals 14 residues. V was shortened by 5 bases and J by 0 bases, with 11 bases between the two germline ends. The CDR3 nucleotides are TGTGCCAGCAGTGCGGACACAATCTCCTACGAGCAGTACTTC. Translated, it gives CASSADTISYEQYF.

This clonotype was counted a few times. V and J are TRBV7-6 and TRBJ2-5; D is uncertain. Per germline, CDR1 SGHVS and CDR2 FNYEAQ. This CDR3 has 15 residues. Deletions cut 6 bases from V and 4 bases from J, with 18 bases between. Here the CDR3 reads CASSRAQVRGETQYF. In DNA form, the CDR3 reads TGTGCCAGCAGTCGCGCCCAGGTTCGAGGAGAGACCCAGTACTTC. The full variable domain, its missing parts supplied by reference TRBV7-6 and TRBJ2-5, is GAGVSQSPRYKVTKRGQDVALRCDPISGHVSLYWYRQALGQGPEFLTYFNYEAQQDKSGLPNDRFSAERPEGSISTLTIQRTEQRDSAMYRCASSRAQVRGETQYFGPGTRLLVL.

This clonotype appeared a few times. This rearrangement joins TRBV27 to TRBJ2-1; 12 bases line up with TRBD2. Germline trimming cut 6 bases from V and 0 bases from J; bases unmatched to any gene: 6. CDR1 is MNHEY and CDR2 is SMNVEV in the germline V gene (reference sequence). CDR3 length: 17 residues. As DNA, the CDR3 is TGTGCCAGCAGCGCTACTAGCGGGGGGTACTCCTACAATGAGCAGTTCTTC. The encoded protein is CASSATSGGYSYNEQFF.

The chain joins TRBV5-6 to TRBJ2-2; 7 bases match TRBD2. Germline loops: CDR1 SGHDT, CDR2 YYEEEE. This CDR3 has 13 amino acids. V was clipped by 9 bases and J by 9 bases; unmatched bases: 11. CDR3: CAMSLGRERELFF. Written as DNA, the CDR3 is TGTGCCATGAGCTTGGGGCGGGAGCGGGAGCTGTTTTTT.

This clonotype showed up just a few times. The chain carries TRBV7-2 and TRBJ2-6; D perhaps matches TRBD1 (6 bases). Trimming took 4 bases from V and 2 from J, leaving 9 bases between them. The germline V gene encodes CDR1 SGHTA and CDR2 FQGNSA. CDR3 length: 15 amino acids. CDR3 loop: CASSSYRAGANVLTF. The CDR3 bases are TGTGCCAGCAGCTCGTACAGGGCTGGGGCCAACGTCCTGACTTTC.

The chain links TRBV14 to TRBJ1-1; D uncertain. The V gene lost 4 bases and the J gene lost 5 bases, with 17 bases spanning the gap. The CDR3 runs 15 residues. In germline, CDR1 is SGHDN, CDR2 FVKESK. CDR3 in amino acids: CASSRAPFGETEAFF. As DNA, the CDR3 is TGTGCCAGCAGCCGCGCGCCTTTCGGGGAGACTGAAGCTTTCTTT. Full variable domain (remainder filled in from reference TRBV14 and TRBJ1-1): EAGVTQFPSHSVIEKGQTVTLRCDPISGHDNLYWYRRVMGKEIKFLLHFVKESKQDESGMPNNRFLAERTGGTYSTLKVQPAELEDSGVYFCASSRAPFGETEAFFGQGTRLTVV.